Presented here are 10 T cell receptor beta chains from one specimen sequenced in a study of T cell repertoires in ileal Crohn's disease. Assay used: immunoSEQ multiplex PCR; TCRdb lists only in-frame clones, some missing. The table lists around 8,000 clones, under 85% of them singletons. The specimen was ileal tissue. The receptors shown here come from an adult with Crohn's disease.

The genes are TRBV4-3 and TRBJ1-2; 8 bases agree with TRBD1. Trimming cost V 2 bases and J 1 base; bases outside gene matches: 6. The CDR3 totals 16 residues. Germline V gene data show CDR1 as LGHNA and CDR2 as YSLEER. The CDR3: CASSQLTGDLNYGYTF. In DNA, the CDR3 is TGCGCCAGCAGCCAACTGACAGGGGATCTTAACTATGGCTACACCTTC.

Note on this clone: Other DNA sequences from this sample encode an identical CDR3 as well. This sequence joins TRBV7-7 and TRBJ2-1, with a tentative D call TRBD2 (7 bases). V was clipped by 0 bases and J by 7 bases, with 13 bases between them. This CDR3 is 15 amino acids long. Germline V gene sequence: CDR1 SSHAT, CDR2 FNYEAQ (reference sequence). The CDR3 nucleotides read TGTGCCAGCAGCTTAGCTGGGGGGGCCCGGAATGAGCAGTTCTTC. The encoded protein is CASSLAGGARNEQFF.

The rearrangement links TRBV4-3 to TRBJ2-5; 9 bases agree with TRBD2. Germline CDR1 LGHNA, CDR2 YSLEER. Unmatched junction bases numbered 4, after V lost 3 bases and J lost 2 bases. The CDR3 has 15 residues. CDR3 region: CASSHFSGGQETQYF. The CDR3 bases are TGCGCCAGCAGCCATTTTAGCGGGGGTCAAGAGACCCAGTACTTC.

The chain joins TRBV13 to TRBJ2-2; D is unresolved. Between the trimmed V and J ends, which lost 2 bases and 0 bases, there was a span of 16 bases. The CDR3 extends over 18 amino acids. The germline gives CDR1 PRHDT, CDR2 FYEKMQ (reference sequence). The CDR3: CASSLSYSASANTGELFF. The CDR3 DNA reads as TGTGCCAGCAGCTTAAGCTACTCCGCCTCCGCGAACACCGGGGAGCTGTTTTTT.

With respect to this clone: The identical CDR3 is also encoded by other nucleotide sequences in the sample. This chain links TRBV11-2 with TRBJ1-1; the D is unclear. Per the germline V gene, CDR1 is SGHAT and CDR2 is FQNNGV. Trimming cost V 1 base and J 1 base, with 10 bases left between them. The length of the CDR3 is 15 residues. The CDR3 is CASSLVEGRNTEAFF. The CDR3 DNA is TGTGCCAGCAGCTTAGTTGAGGGAAGGAACACTGAAGCTTTCTTT.

This clone occurred a few times. This sequence joins TRBV2 and TRBJ1-3, with 8 bases that match TRBD1. After removal of 7 bases from V and 6 bases from J, the junction contained 8 bases not matched to a gene. The germline V gene encodes CDR1 SNHLY and CDR2 FYNNEI. The CDR3 is made up of 14 amino acids. The CDR3 protein is CASTRGQGLNTIYF. The CDR3 coding sequence is TGTGCCAGCACAAGAGGACAGGGATTAAACACCATATATTTT.

This chain links TRBV4-2 with TRBJ2-2, with TRBD1 matching over 8 bases. This CDR3 contains 15 residues. V was pared by 4 bases and J by 1 base, with 2 bases of the junction left unmatched. The germline CDR1 and CDR2 sequences are LGHNA and YNFKEQ. The CDR3 sequence: CASSPGTGNTGELFF. CDR3 nucleotides: TGTGCCAGCAGCCCCGGGACAGGGAACACCGGGGAGCTGTTTTTT.

This chain joins TRBV18 and TRBJ1-2; the D is unclear. V was clipped by 3 bases and J by 3 bases, with 11 bases between them. CDR1 is KGHSH, CDR2 LQKENI, per germline. The CDR3 loop spans 14 amino acids. The DNA for the CDR3 is TGTGCCAGCTCACCGGTTCGGGGTGACTATGGCTACACCTTC. Translated, it gives CASSPVRGDYGYTF. The variable domain in full, completed from reference TRBV18 and TRBJ1-2, reads NAGVMQNPRHLVRRRGQEARLRCSPMKGHSHVYWYRQLPEEGLKFMVYLQKENIIDESGMPKERFSAEFPKEGPSILRIQQVVRGDSAAYFCASSPVRGDYGYTFGSGTRLTVV.

This clone was picked up a small number of times. The chain is built from TRBV5-1 and TRBJ1-3, with 8 positions matching TRBD1. The CDR3 consists of 14 residues. J was trimmed by 0 bases and V by 4 bases; bases with no gene match: 0. Looked up from germline, CDR1 is SGHRS and CDR2 is YFSETQ. This CDR3 reads CASSQGASGNTIYF. The CDR3 DNA reads as TGCGCCAGCAGCCAGGGGGCCTCTGGAAACACCATATATTTT.

This clone has only a few counts. V gene TRBV2 combines with J gene TRBJ1-4, with D possibly matching TRBD1 (6 bases). Trimming left V 3 bases short and J 4 bases short, with 12 bases between. The CDR3 covers 15 residues. Germline V gives CDR1 SNHLY, CDR2 FYNNEI. The CDR3 sequence: CASSDAGQNNEKLFF. For the CDR3, the DNA is TGTGCCAGCAGTGATGCTGGACAGAATAATGAAAAACTGTTTTTT. Variable domain in full (rest from reference TRBV2 and TRBJ1-4): EPEVTQTPSHQVTQMGQEVILRCVPISNHLYFYWYRQILGQKVEFLVSFYNNEISEKSEIFDDQFSVERPDGSNFTLKIRSTKLEDSAMYFCASSDAGQNNEKLFFGSGTQLSVL.